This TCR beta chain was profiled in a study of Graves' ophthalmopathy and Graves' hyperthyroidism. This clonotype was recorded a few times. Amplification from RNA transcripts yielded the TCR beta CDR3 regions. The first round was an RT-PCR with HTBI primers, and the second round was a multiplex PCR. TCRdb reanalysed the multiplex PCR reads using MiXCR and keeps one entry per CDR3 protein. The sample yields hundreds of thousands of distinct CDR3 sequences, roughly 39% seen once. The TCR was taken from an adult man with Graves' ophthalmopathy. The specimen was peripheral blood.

The CDR3 region is CASSRAQGRSPLHF. The CDR3 nucleotides are TGTGCCAGCAGCCGAGCACAGGGGCGTTCACCCCTCCACTTT. The rearrangement joins TRBV5-4 to TRBJ1-6; 7 nucleotides line up with TRBD1. The CDR3 contains 14 residues. V dropped 4 bases and J dropped 9; count of bases not matched to a gene: 7. CDR1 is SGHNT, CDR2 YYREEE, per germline (reference sequence).